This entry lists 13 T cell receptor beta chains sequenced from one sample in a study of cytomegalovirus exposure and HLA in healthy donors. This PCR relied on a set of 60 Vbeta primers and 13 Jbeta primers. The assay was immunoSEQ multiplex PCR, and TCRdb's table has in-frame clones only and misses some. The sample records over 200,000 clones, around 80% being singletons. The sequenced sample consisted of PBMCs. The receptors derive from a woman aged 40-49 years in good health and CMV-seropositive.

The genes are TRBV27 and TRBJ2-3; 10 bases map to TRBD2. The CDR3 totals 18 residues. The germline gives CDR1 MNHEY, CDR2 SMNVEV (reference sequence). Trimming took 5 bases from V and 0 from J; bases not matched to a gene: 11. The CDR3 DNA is TGTGCCAGCAGTCCCCGGCTAGCGGGGGCCCCTAGCACAGATACGCAGTATTTT. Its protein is CASSPRLAGAPSTDTQYF.

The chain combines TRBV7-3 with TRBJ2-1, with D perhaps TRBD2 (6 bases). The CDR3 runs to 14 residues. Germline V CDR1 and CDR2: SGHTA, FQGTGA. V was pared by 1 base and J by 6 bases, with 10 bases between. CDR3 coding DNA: TGTGCCAGCAGCTTAAGTGGAGGGAGCAATGAGCAGTTCTTC. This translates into CASSLSGGSNEQFF.

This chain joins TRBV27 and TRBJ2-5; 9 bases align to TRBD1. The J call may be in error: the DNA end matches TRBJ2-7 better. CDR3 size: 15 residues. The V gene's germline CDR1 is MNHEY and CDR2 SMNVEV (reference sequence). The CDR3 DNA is TGTGCCAGCAGTTCTACCGGGACAGGGCCCTACGAGCAGTACTTC. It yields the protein CASSSTGTGPYEQYF.

The CDR3 reads CASTTGGRGTEAFF. For the CDR3, the DNA is TGTGCCAGTACTACAGGGGGTAGGGGCACTGAAGCTTTCTTT. The genes are TRBV19 and TRBJ1-1; 8 bases match TRBD1. Germline CDR1 is LNHDA and CDR2 is SQIVND (reference sequence). V trimming: 7 bases; J trimming: 4 bases; junction bases outside the gene matches: 8. The CDR3 totals 14 residues.

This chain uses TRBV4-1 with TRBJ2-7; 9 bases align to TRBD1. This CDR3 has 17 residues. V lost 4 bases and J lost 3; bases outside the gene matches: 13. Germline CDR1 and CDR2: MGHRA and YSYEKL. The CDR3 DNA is TGCGCCAGCAGCCCTCCGGGACAGGGACTCTCCGGCTACGAGCAGTACTTC. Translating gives CASSPPGQGLSGYEQYF.

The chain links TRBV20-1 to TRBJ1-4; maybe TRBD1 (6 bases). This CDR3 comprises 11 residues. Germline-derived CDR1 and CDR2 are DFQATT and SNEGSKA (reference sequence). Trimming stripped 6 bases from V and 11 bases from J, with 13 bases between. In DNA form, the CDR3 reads TGCAGTGCGAGAAACGGACAGAAACTGTTTTTT. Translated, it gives CSARNGQKLFF.

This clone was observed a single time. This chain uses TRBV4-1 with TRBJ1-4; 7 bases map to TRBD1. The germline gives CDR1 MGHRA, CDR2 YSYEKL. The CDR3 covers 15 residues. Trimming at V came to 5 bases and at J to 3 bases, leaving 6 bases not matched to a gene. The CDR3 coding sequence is TGCGCCAGCAGCGAATGGGACAGCCCTAATGAAAAACTGTTTTTT. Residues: CASSEWDSPNEKLFF.

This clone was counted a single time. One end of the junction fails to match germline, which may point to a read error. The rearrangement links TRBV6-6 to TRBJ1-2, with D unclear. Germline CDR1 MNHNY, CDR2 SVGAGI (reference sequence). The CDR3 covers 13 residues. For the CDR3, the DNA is TGTGCCAGCAGTGACTCTGAGCACTATGGCTACACCTTC. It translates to CASSDSEHYGYTF.

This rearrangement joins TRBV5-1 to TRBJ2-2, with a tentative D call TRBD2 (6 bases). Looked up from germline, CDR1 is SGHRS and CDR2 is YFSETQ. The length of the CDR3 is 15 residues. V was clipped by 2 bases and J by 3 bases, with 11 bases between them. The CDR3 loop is CASSFAGRDTGELFF. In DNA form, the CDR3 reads TGCGCCAGCAGCTTTGCGGGGCGGGACACCGGGGAGCTGTTTTTT.

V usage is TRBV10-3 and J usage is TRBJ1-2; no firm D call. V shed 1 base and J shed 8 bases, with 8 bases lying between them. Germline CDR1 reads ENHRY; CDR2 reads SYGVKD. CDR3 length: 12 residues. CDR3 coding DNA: TGTGCCATCAGTGAGTTAGAGGGCGGCTACACCTTC. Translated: CAISELEGGYTF.

The CDR3 DNA is TGCGCCAGCAGCCAGATAGACAGGGGGAATCAGCCCCAGCATTTT. It translates to CASSQIDRGNQPQHF. The chain carries TRBV4-1 and TRBJ1-5, with 9 positions matching TRBD1. CDR1 and CDR2 from the germline V gene are MGHRA and YSYEKL. This CDR3 has 15 amino acids. V trimming: 3 bases; J trimming: 4 bases; junction bases outside the gene matches: 4.

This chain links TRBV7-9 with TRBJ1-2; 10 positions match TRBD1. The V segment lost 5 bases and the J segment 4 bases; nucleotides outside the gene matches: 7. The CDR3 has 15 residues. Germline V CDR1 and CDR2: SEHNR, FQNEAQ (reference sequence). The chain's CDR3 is CASSLTGGITYGYTF. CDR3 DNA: TGTGCCAGCAGCCTGACAGGGGGCATCACCTATGGCTACACCTTC.

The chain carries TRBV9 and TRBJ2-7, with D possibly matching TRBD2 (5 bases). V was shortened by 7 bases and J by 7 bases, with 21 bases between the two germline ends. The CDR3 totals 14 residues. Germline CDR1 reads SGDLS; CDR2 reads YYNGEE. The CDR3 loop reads CASAALEGQGEQYF. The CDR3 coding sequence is TGTGCCAGCGCAGCCCTCGAGGGCCAAGGGGAGCAGTACTTC.